The 3 T cell receptor beta chains below all came from one sample that was sequenced in a study of cytomegalovirus exposure and HLA in healthy donors (TCRdb year 2017). The library was made by the immunoSEQ multiplex PCR assay. For the multiplex PCR, a mixture combining 60 forward primers for TCR Vbeta segments and 13 reverse primers for TCR Jbeta segments was used. TCRdb provides this immuneACCESS table in a form limited to in-frame rearrangements. Some clones are lacking; in checked studies, under half of them reflect an unresolved V gene, and why the rest are absent is not known. Counted in this sample were about 140,000 clones; around 80% of them appeared once. The ten most abundant clones make up 2.5% to 3% of the sample. The specimen was PBMCs. These receptors all stem from a woman aged 25-40 years in good health and CMV-seronegative.

V usage is TRBV10-3 and J usage is TRBJ2-5, with D possibly TRBD2 on 7 matching bases. This CDR3 has 17 residues. Germline-derived CDR1 and CDR2 are ENHRY and SYGVKD. Deletions cut 3 bases from V and 5 bases from J, with 22 bases between. CDR3 sequence reads: CAISDPFRGGAGETQYF. DNA for the CDR3: TGTGCCATCAGTGATCCGTTTAGAGGGGGGGCGGGGGAGACCCAGTACTTC.

V is TRBV7-8 and J is TRBJ2-3, with TRBD1 as a possible D gene (6 bases). Germline CDR1 is SGHVS and CDR2 is FQNEAQ. V was shortened by 5 bases and J by 4 bases, with 19 bases between the two germline ends. The CDR3 has 16 amino acids. CDR3 in DNA: TGTGCCAGCAGCCAGATCGCCCAGGGGAGCGCAGATACGCAGTATTTT. Translation gives CASSQIAQGSADTQYF.

As for this clone: In the same sample, other DNA sequences code for this CDR3. The V gene is TRBV4-3, the J gene TRBJ1-1; D may be TRBD1 (6 bases). CDR1 is LGHNA, CDR2 YSLEER, per germline. V gave up 0 bases and J gave up 4 bases, with 12 bases separating them. The CDR3 is 15 residues long. The CDR3 protein is CASSQDTGGGTEAFF. The CDR3 DNA reads TGCGCCAGCAGCCAAGATACGGGAGGGGGCACTGAAGCTTTCTTT.